Listed here are 2 T cell receptor beta chains from one sample, sequenced in a study of cytomegalovirus exposure and HLA in healthy donors. PCR used 60 Vbeta primers and 13 Jbeta primers. Generated by immunoSEQ multiplex PCR, the TCRdb table keeps only in-frame clones and is missing some. Among about 160,000 clones, 84% were seen once, and the ten largest hold 0.8% to 1.3%. The sequencing sample was made of PBMCs. These TCRs come from a man aged 30-40 years in good health and CMV-seronegative.

This clone occurred a few times. This chain connects TRBV6-5 to TRBJ2-1, with 8 bases aligning to TRBD2. Germline V gives CDR1 MNHEY, CDR2 SVGAGI. The CDR3 has 16 residues. The V segment lost 0 bases and the J segment 9 bases; nucleotides outside the gene matches: 10. In DNA, the CDR3 is TGTGCCAGCAGTTACTCAGCGGGGGCTTCCGTCGTTGAGCAGTTCTTC. This sequence encodes CASSYSAGASVVEQFF.

The chain joins TRBV5-5 to TRBJ1-2; D may be TRBD1 (6 bases). This CDR3 has 15 residues. The V gene's germline CDR1 is SGHKS and CDR2 YYEKEE (reference sequence). Trimming took 1 base from V and 4 from J, leaving 14 bases between them. CDR3 DNA: TGTGCCAGCAGCTTGTTTCTTGGACAGAGCTATGGCTACACCTTC. This encodes CASSLFLGQSYGYTF.